This TCR beta chain originates from a study of beta chain features in type 1 diabetes. Study at large: No patient-donor differences in age, gender, total cells or subset yield. Study conclusions and caveats: People with Type 1 diabetes carried modestly yet significantly shorter TCRB CDR3s in all four CD4+ subsets.

CDR3 length equals 13 residues. Germline V gives CDR1 MNHNS, CDR2 SASEGT. V lost 7 bases and J 0 bases, leaving 7 bases between the germline ends. The study reverse transcribed the entire isolated RNA, so it sequenced expressed TCRB transcripts. Sequenced by immunoSEQ multiplex PCR; TCRdb stores in-frame clones only, minus some. Of approximately 170,000 clones listed, around 8% are singletons. On this clone itself: Its antigen is as yet unknown.

The sequencing input was central memory CD4+ T cells from blood. This chain uses TRBV6-1 with TRBJ1-3; D gene unclear. The sequence was obtained from a woman in her forties with type 1 diabetes. The CDR3: CASNPSSGNTIYF. The CDR3 nucleotides are TGTGCCAGCAACCCGAGCTCTGGAAACACCATATATTTT.